Shown below are 30 T cell receptor beta chains from a single sample sequenced in a study of regulatory T cells in long-lasting Graves disease. Investigators prepared the TCR beta libraries by applying iRepertoire HTBI primers and Arm-PCR of CDR3 regions. TCRdb called the multiplex PCR reads again in MiXCR, with one record for every CDR3 protein. Of about 540,000 distinct CDR3 sequences in the sample, about 13% were seen once. Noted time point: newly diagnosed GD, antithyroid drugs for less than 3 months. Making the TCR library involved RNA that had been extracted from PBMCs. The data also belong to a second study, concerning T cells in Graves' hyperthyroidism and ophthalmopathy.

The specimen comprised peripheral blood mononuclear cells (PBMCs), sampled at new diagnosis, from a patient treated with antithyroid drugs. The receptor set was obtained from a man aged 25 to 40 with Graves disease.

The rearrangement links TRBV30 to TRBJ2-3; 9 bases are a match to TRBD2. J was trimmed by 8 bases and V by 2 bases; bases with no gene match: 11. The CDR3 covers 15 residues. CDR1 and CDR2 from the germline V gene are GTSNPN and SVGIG (reference sequence). For the CDR3, the DNA is TGTGCCTGGAGTAGTCTAGCGGGATCAGTCGGTACGCAGTATTTT. Its translation: CAWSSLAGSVGTQYF.

There are many counts of this clonotype. The V call is TRBV9, the J call TRBJ2-3; tentative D call: TRBD1 (5 bases). The germline V gene encodes CDR1 SGDLS and CDR2 YYNGEE. This CDR3 is built from 15 residues. Trimming left V 4 bases short and J 1 base short, with 13 bases between. For the CDR3, the DNA is TGTGCCAGCAGCAGAAGGGGTTGGGGCACAGATACGCAGTATTTT. This sequence encodes CASSRRGWGTDTQYF.

This clonotype was seen repeatedly, ten times or more. The chain is built from TRBV24-1 and TRBJ1-4; 9 positions agree with TRBD1. Trimming at V came to 5 bases and at J to 5 bases, leaving 5 bases not matched to a gene. The CDR3 extends over 15 amino acids. Germline V gives CDR1 KGHDR, CDR2 SFDVKD. The CDR3 loop is CATSAGDRANEKLFF. The CDR3 coding sequence is TGTGCCACCAGTGCTGGGGACAGGGCGAATGAAAAACTGTTTTTT.

This clonotype was counted many times. V usage is TRBV12-3 or TRBV12-4 and J usage is TRBJ2-3, with TRBD2 matching over 12 bases. This CDR3 contains 16 residues. V lost 4 bases, J lost 6 bases, and 8 bases stayed unmatched. The CDR3 region is CASSSLAGGGQDTQYF. CDR3 nucleotide sequence: TGTGCCAGCAGTTCTCTAGCGGGAGGGGGGCAGGATACGCAGTATTTT.

This clonotype appeared a few times. The rearrangement uses TRBV5-1 and TRBJ2-1, with 9 bases matching TRBD2. The CDR3 runs to 16 residues. Losses at the gene ends were 2 bases for V and 6 bases for J; bases not matched to a gene: 9. In germline, CDR1 is SGHRS, CDR2 YFSETQ. CDR3 bases: TGCGCCAGCAGCTTTGGTAGCGGGAGCCGGAGCAATGAGCAGTTCTTC. Protein: CASSFGSGSRSNEQFF.

This clonotype occurred many times. J is TRBJ2-1 and V is TRBV12-3 or TRBV12-4; perhaps D is TRBD1 or TRBD2 (6 bases each). CDR3 size: 15 residues. Trimming pared 3 bases from V and 5 bases from J, leaving 14 bases between. The CDR3 loop reads CASSLWGAGDNEQFF. The CDR3 DNA reads TGTGCCAGCAGTTTGTGGGGGGCGGGCGACAATGAGCAGTTCTTC.

The chain combines TRBV30 with TRBJ1-2; D is undetermined. Germline V gives CDR1 GTSNPN, CDR2 SVGIG (reference sequence). The CDR3 is 14 amino acids. Trimming removed 5 bases from V and 6 bases from J, with 19 bases in between. DNA for the CDR3: TGTGCCTGGGATCCCAGGAGGCGAGGGAATGGCTACACCTTC. Translation: CAWDPRRRGNGYTF.

This clonotype was recorded a few times. The chain carries TRBV5-1 and TRBJ2-1, with TRBD1 identical over 7 bases. The CDR3 has 17 residues. Trimming cost V 0 bases and J 7 bases; bases outside gene matches: 13. The germline V gene encodes CDR1 SGHRS and CDR2 YFSETQ. CDR3 residues: CASSLAVGTVRVNEQFF. As DNA, the CDR3 is TGCGCCAGCAGCTTGGCGGTAGGGACAGTCCGTGTGAATGAGCAGTTCTTC.

V is TRBV5-6 and J is TRBJ2-7; D is unresolved. With 3 bases removed from V and 3 bases from J, the gap between germline ends came to 10 bases. This CDR3 is built from 13 residues. Germline V gene sequence: CDR1 SGHDT, CDR2 YYEEEE. The CDR3 coding sequence is TGTGCCAGCAGCTACGGACCCGACTACGAGCAGTACTTC. Residues: CASSYGPDYEQYF.

The rearrangement uses TRBV20-1 and TRBJ2-2, with a weak D call TRBD1 (5 bases). This CDR3 has 14 residues. The ends were cut back, 4 bases at V and 6 bases at J, with 15 bases in the middle. The germline gives CDR1 DFQATT, CDR2 SNEGSKA (reference sequence). This CDR3 is CSAIEQATPGELFF. In DNA, the CDR3 is TGCAGTGCTATAGAACAGGCGACTCCCGGGGAGCTGTTTTTT.

This clonotype was seen only a few times. The J gene is TRBJ1-1, the V gene TRBV15; 8 bases match TRBD1. Trimming removed 2 bases from V and 5 bases from J; junction bases left unmatched: 7. In germline, CDR1 is LNHNV, CDR2 YYDKDF (reference sequence). This CDR3 has 15 residues. CDR3 residues: CATSRLDRGSTEAFF. The CDR3 DNA follows: TGTGCCACCAGCAGACTCGACAGGGGTTCGACTGAAGCTTTCTTT.

Concerning this clonotype: A much larger clone differs by one base, so this may be a read error. The chain recombines TRBV27 with TRBJ2-1; D unclear. The CDR3 length is 11 residues. Germline V CDR1 and CDR2: MNHEY, SMNVEV (reference sequence). Between the trimmed V and J ends, which lost 5 bases and 10 bases, there was a span of 9 bases. CDR3 loop: CASSTHYEQFF. CDR3 sequence (DNA): TGTGCCAGCAGTACCCACTACGAGCAGTTCTTC.

This clonotype was detected many times. The CDR3 protein is CASSLLSETGEAGELFF. DNA of the CDR3: TGTGCCAGCAGCTTATTGTCCGAGACAGGGGAGGCCGGGGAGCTGTTTTTT. The J gene is TRBJ2-2, the V gene TRBV13; TRBD1 aligns across 8 bases. This CDR3 spans 17 amino acids. After removal of 2 bases from V and 6 bases from J, the junction contained 11 bases not matched to a gene. Germline V gene lookup returns CDR1 PRHDT and CDR2 FYEKMQ (reference sequence).

A word on this clonotype: This likely reflects a read error, since a far larger clone is one base away. In this CDR3 the conserved last residue, phenylalanine or tryptophan, is missing, so a read error is likely. The J gene is TRBJ2-1, the V gene TRBV12-3 or TRBV12-4; TRBD2 agrees at 14 bases. V trimming: 6 bases; J trimming: 6 bases; junction bases outside the gene matches: 7. The CDR3 extends over 16 amino acids. The DNA for the CDR3 is TGTGCCAGCAGCCCTCACGGGACTAGCGGGAGCAATGAGCAGTTCCTC. Translation: CASSPHGTSGSNEQFL.

This clonotype was counted many times. The chain couples TRBV12-3 or TRBV12-4 to TRBJ2-7, with D tentatively TRBD2 (6 bases). Between the trimmed V and J ends, which lost 3 bases and 0 bases, there was a span of 9 bases. This CDR3 has 14 residues. The CDR3 here is CASSFLGSSYEQYF. CDR3 sequence (DNA): TGTGCCAGCAGTTTTCTCGGGAGCTCCTACGAGCAGTACTTC.

There are many counts of this clonotype. The chain combines TRBV2 with TRBJ2-1, with 8 bases identical to TRBD2. The V and J ends lost 11 bases and 12 bases, in that order; junction bases with no gene match: 15. Per the germline V gene, CDR1 is SNHLY and CDR2 is FYNNEI. This CDR3 contains 13 residues. CDR3 sequence reads: CAGQPGGGLVQFF. CDR3 nucleotide sequence: TGTGCCGGTCAACCGGGGGGGGGTTTGGTGCAGTTCTTC.

This clonotype was observed a few times. The chain carries TRBV18 and TRBJ1-4, with a weak D call TRBD1 (6 bases). V lost 4 bases and J lost 2, with 11 bases in between. The germline V gene has CDR1 KGHSH and CDR2 LQKENI. CDR3 length equals 15 residues. DNA for the CDR3: TGTGCCAGCTCACTCAGGGGTTTTACTAATGAAAAACTGTTTTTT. Residues: CASSLRGFTNEKLFF.

This clonotype was seen only a few times. This chain joins TRBV18 and TRBJ2-2, with no clear D. The V gene's germline CDR1 is KGHSH and CDR2 LQKENI. V was clipped by 1 base and J by 4 bases, with 16 bases between them. This CDR3 region has 17 residues. The CDR3 spells CASSPRVRSSGTGELFF. The CDR3 nucleotides are TGTGCCAGCTCACCACGGGTCAGGAGTTCGGGCACCGGGGAGCTGTTTTTT.

This clonotype was counted ten times or more. J is TRBJ2-3 and V is TRBV2; 9 positions agree with TRBD2. This CDR3 spans 13 amino acids. CDR1 is SNHLY, CDR2 FYNNEI, per germline. V gave up 7 bases and J gave up 2 bases; unmatched junction bases: 1. CDR3 bases: TGTGCCAGCAAGCGGGGGGTCACAGATACGCAGTATTTT. Protein: CASKRGVTDTQYF.

Concerning this clonotype itself: A much larger clone differs from this one at a single base, so this may be a read error. The chain is built from TRBV27 and TRBJ2-3; 9 bases align to TRBD1. Matching the DNA end better, TRBJ2-1 makes the J call doubtful. The CDR3 runs 14 residues. Germline V gene lookup returns CDR1 MNHEY and CDR2 SMNVEV (reference sequence). CDR3 loop: CASRGTGSRNGQFF. The CDR3 DNA follows: TGTGCCAGCAGGGGGACAGGGTCTCGCAATGGGCAGTTCTTC.

This clonotype was counted many times. The chain links TRBV6-1 to TRBJ2-5; possible D gene TRBD1, 6 bases. CDR3 length equals 13 residues. V was pared by 6 bases and J by 2 bases, with 10 bases between. The germline V gene has CDR1 MNHNS and CDR2 SASEGT. CDR3 region: CASRNTGQETQYF. CDR3 in DNA: TGTGCCAGCAGAAACACAGGGCAAGAGACCCAGTACTTC.

This clonotype showed up many times. This rearrangement joins TRBV10-3 to TRBJ1-5, with D possibly being TRBD1 (5 bases). Between the trimmed V and J ends, which lost 4 bases and 0 bases, there was a span of 7 bases. Germline V lookup: CDR1 ENHRY, CDR2 SYGVKD. The CDR3 has 14 residues. The CDR3 is CAISAGYSNQPQHF. The CDR3 DNA reads TGTGCCATCAGTGCAGGGTATAGCAATCAGCCCCAGCATTTT.

J is TRBJ2-1 and V is TRBV6-2 or TRBV6-3; 10 bases fit TRBD2. The CDR3 is 14 residues long. V lost 5 bases and J lost 7; bases outside the gene matches: 5. Germline CDR1 MNHEY, CDR2 SVGEGT. CDR3 region: CASSQGLARNEQFF. The CDR3 DNA reads TGTGCCAGCAGTCAGGGACTAGCGCGGAATGAGCAGTTCTTC.

The table lists this clonotype with many counts. The V and J genes are TRBV9 and TRBJ1-1; D remains unclear. The CDR3 is made up of 13 amino acids. V lost 0 bases and J 1 base, leaving 4 bases between the germline ends. Germline values: CDR1 SGDLS, CDR2 YYNGEE. The CDR3 nucleotides read TGTGCCAGCAGCGTAGAAGGGAACACTGAAGCTTTCTTT. Encoded protein: CASSVEGNTEAFF.

This clonotype has a count of ten or more. The gene calls are TRBV5-1 and TRBJ2-1; no definite D call. Between the trimmed V and J ends, which lost 0 bases and 1 base, there was a span of 8 bases. Germline CDR1 reads SGHRS; CDR2 reads YFSETQ. The CDR3 sequence is 15 residues long. CDR3 DNA sequence: TGCGCCAGCAGCTTGGCCGCTCAGTCCTACAATGAGCAGTTCTTC. Amino acid sequence: CASSLAAQSYNEQFF.

This clonotype has a handful of counts. Mismatch with germline at one junction end may stem from a read error. The V call is TRBV12-3 or TRBV12-4, the J call TRBJ2-1; D is unresolved. This CDR3 has 13 residues. The CDR3: CTSVEDSYNEQFF. The CDR3 DNA follows: TGTACCAGCGTCGAGGACTCCTACAATGAGCAGTTCTTC.

This clonotype was detected ten times or more. V usage is TRBV6-2 or TRBV6-3 and J usage is TRBJ2-7; no clear D. Germline-derived CDR1 and CDR2 are MNHEY and SVGEGT. V shed 2 bases and J shed 3 bases, with 8 bases lying between them. The CDR3 loop spans 13 amino acids. The CDR3 sequence: CASSYRKGYEQYF. CDR3 in DNA: TGTGCCAGCAGTTACAGGAAAGGCTACGAGCAGTACTTC.

This clonotype was detected ten times or more. The CDR3 loop reads CASSPRARGKGYGYTF. The CDR3 region has the DNA TGTGCCAGCAGCCCAAGGGCGCGGGGAAAAGGGTATGGCTACACCTTC. The rearrangement joins TRBV3-1 to TRBJ1-2; unclear D gene. The CDR3 has 16 amino acids. Per germline, CDR1 LGHDT and CDR2 YNNKEL (reference sequence). V lost 4 bases to trimming and J lost 5 bases, with 20 bases between them.

This clonotype was counted only a few times. This chain joins TRBV7-3 and TRBJ2-7, with 10 positions matching TRBD2. Germline lookup yields CDR1 SGHTA and CDR2 FQGTGA. This CDR3 comprises 14 residues. V lost 5 bases and J lost 4; bases outside the gene matches: 5. CDR3 sequence reads: CASSPSGSLYEQYF. The CDR3 region has the DNA TGTGCCAGCAGCCCTAGCGGGAGCCTATACGAGCAGTACTTC.

Many counts were recorded for this clonotype. The chain carries TRBV29-1 and TRBJ2-5; 9 bases line up with TRBD2. CDR3 length: 15 residues. V shed 3 bases and J 2 bases; nucleotides not matched to a gene: 7. Per the germline V gene, CDR1 is SQVTM and CDR2 is ANQGSEA. CDR3 sequence reads: CSVESAGGRQETQYF. In DNA form, the CDR3 reads TGCAGCGTTGAGAGCGCGGGGGGGCGACAAGAGACCCAGTACTTC.